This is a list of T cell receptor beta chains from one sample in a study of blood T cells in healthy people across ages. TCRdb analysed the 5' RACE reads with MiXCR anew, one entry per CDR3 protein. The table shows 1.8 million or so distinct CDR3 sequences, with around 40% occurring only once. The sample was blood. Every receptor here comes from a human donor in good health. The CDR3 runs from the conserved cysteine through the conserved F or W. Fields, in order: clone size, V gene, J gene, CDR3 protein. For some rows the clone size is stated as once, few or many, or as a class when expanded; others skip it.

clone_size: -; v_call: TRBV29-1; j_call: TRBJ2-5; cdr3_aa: CSVEWRGTNQETQYF
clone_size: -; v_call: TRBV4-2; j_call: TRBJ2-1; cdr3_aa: CASSPETELYNEQFF
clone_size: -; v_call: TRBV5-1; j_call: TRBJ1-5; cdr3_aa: CASSLQGAGAQHF
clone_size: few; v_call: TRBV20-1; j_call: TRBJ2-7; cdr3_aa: CSALQERPVSYEQYF
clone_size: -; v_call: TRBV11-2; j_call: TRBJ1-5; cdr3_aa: CASRLGREGQPQHF
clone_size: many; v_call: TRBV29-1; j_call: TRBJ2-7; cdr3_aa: CSVGGAYEQYF
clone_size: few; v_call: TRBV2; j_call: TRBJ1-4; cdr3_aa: CAGAGALLEKLFF
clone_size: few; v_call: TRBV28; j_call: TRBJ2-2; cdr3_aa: CASRPWDRAGELFF
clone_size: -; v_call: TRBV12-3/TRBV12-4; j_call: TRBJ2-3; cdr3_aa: CASSLVQGITDTQYF
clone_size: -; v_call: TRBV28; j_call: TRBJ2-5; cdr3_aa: CASSRQWGSQETQYF
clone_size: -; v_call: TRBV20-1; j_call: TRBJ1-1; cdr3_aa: CSARDMTRNTEAFF
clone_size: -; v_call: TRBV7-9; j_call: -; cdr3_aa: CASSLGGAGCEQYF
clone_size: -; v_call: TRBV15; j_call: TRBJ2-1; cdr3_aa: CATSRGKLGVYNEQFF
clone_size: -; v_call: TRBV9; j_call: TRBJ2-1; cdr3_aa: CASSVESSGYNEQFF
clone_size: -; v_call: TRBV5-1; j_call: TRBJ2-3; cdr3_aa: CAGRPGQSTDTQYF
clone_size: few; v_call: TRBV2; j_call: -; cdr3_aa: CASSEGGLGTQYF
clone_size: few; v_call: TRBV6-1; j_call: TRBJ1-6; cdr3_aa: CASSEVGRYSPLHF
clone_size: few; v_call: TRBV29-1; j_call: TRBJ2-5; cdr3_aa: CSVPDRETQYF
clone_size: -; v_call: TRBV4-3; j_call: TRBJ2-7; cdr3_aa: CASSQQLAGDYEQYF
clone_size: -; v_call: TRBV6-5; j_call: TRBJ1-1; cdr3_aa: CASSKDRLRAFF
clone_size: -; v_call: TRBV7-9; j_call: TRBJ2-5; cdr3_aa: CAGSSRWGQETQYF
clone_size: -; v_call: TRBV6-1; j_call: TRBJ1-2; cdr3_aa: CACEDRFNYGYTF
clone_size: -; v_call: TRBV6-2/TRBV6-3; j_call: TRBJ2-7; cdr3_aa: CASTSVWDRAEQYF
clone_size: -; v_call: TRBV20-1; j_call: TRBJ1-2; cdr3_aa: CSARASGIDGVYGYTF
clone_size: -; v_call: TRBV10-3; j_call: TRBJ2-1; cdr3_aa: CATEDRYYNEQFF
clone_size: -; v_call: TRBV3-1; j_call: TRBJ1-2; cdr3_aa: CASSQKRTAVNYGYTF
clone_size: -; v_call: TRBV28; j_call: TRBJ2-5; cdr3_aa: CASSVTLRTAQRETQYF
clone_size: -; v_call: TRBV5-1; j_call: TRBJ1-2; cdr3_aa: CASSLEGAGFYGYTF
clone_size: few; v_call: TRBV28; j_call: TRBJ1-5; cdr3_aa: CASRPYSNQPQHF
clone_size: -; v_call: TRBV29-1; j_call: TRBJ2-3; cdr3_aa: CSVKGPLTDTQYF
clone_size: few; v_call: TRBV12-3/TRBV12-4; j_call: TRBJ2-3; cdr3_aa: CASSPWGTGADTQYF
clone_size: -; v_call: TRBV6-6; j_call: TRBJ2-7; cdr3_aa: CASSWSGGGEQYF
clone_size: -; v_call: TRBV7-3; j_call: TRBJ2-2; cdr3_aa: CASSLIGGSSGELFF
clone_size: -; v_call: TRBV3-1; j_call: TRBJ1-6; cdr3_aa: CASSQNSKNSPLHF
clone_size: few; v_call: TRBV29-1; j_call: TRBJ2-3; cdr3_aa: CSAEQVLADTQYF
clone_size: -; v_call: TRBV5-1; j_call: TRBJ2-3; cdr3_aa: CASSSLSGASTDTQYF
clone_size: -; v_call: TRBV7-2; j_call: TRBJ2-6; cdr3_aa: CASSLGSSGIPSGANVLTF
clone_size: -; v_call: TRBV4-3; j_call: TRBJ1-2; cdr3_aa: CASSQDSGYDGYTF
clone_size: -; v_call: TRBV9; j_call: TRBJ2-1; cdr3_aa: CASSVEGTGGDEQFF
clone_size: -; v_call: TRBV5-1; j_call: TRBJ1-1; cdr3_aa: CASSLEGAGRTEAFF
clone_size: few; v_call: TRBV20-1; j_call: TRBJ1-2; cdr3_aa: CSAQGPLYGYTF
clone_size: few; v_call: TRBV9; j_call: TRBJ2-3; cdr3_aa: CASRNPDQSPGTDTQYF